Listed below are T cell receptor beta chains from one sample, sequenced in a study of T cells in Graves' hyperthyroidism and ophthalmopathy. TCRdb reprocessed the multiplex PCR reads with MiXCR, giving one entry per CDR3 protein. The data show hundreds of thousands of distinct CDR3 sequences, with about 16% seen just once and over 3.5% held by the top ten. Material for sequencing was blood. The receptor source for this set is a woman in her twenties or thirties with Graves' hyperthyroidism. The conserved cysteine and the conserved F or W are not part of the CDR3 here. Each record gives: D gene, J gene, V gene, CDR3 protein. A D gene is named only where the DNA matches it firmly.

NA | TRBJ1-1 | TRBV20-1 | SVSQGSRNTEAF
TRBD2 | TRBJ2-2 | TRBV7-6 | ASSFLPLAGLNTGELF
NA | TRBJ1-1 | TRBV3-1 | ASSRLNEAF
TRBD1 | TRBJ1-1 | TRBV18 | ASSQRQGMNTEAF
NA | TRBJ2-7 | TRBV30 | AWEGGYEQY
TRBD2 | TRBJ2-5 | TRBV2 | ASSVRLAGEETQY
NA | TRBJ2-3 | TRBV9 | ASSVDRRTDTQY
NA | TRBJ2-1 | TRBV28 | ASSWRGSYNEQF
TRBD2 | TRBJ2-3 | TRBV5-1 | ASSSLAGVLDTQY
TRBD1 | TRBJ2-7 | TRBV5-1 | ASSLEWGQGYEQY
TRBD2 | TRBJ2-3 | TRBV24-1 | ATRHGRFADTQY
TRBD2 | TRBJ2-2 | TRBV19 | ASSIFWTSENTGELF
NA | TRBJ2-1 | TRBV19 | ASSIDSYNEQF
NA | TRBJ1-5 | TRBV2 | ASSEVRPNQPQH
NA | TRBJ2-7 | TRBV6-5 | ASSYSLYRATYEQY
TRBD1 | TRBJ2-1 | TRBV7-9 | ASSPGTATHDEQF
TRBD2 | TRBJ2-1 | TRBV27 | ASSTRTSGAYNEQF
NA | TRBJ1-1 | TRBV28 | ASSFLLDRQNEAF
NA | TRBJ2-1 | TRBV27 | ASSSTPTSSDEQF
NA | TRBJ1-1 | TRBV6-1 | ASSTWTTGTEAF
TRBD1 | TRBJ2-5 | TRBV12-3/TRBV12-4 | ASSRGGQGRQETQY
NA | TRBJ1-1 | TRBV12-3/TRBV12-4 | ASRFGTVNTEAF
NA | TRBJ2-7 | TRBV5-6 | ASTLGSYEQY
NA | TRBJ2-3 | TRBV2 | ASRLRQGTSTDTQY
NA | TRBJ2-7 | TRBV2 | ASSGLGTRRSYKQY
NA | TRBJ1-2 | TRBV2 | ASGGGTNYGYT
NA | TRBJ1-1 | TRBV3-1 | ASSQDSGYEAF
TRBD1 | TRBJ1-1 | TRBV29-1 | SAETGQLNTEAF
TRBD1 | TRBJ2-3 | TRBV20-1 | SARTSGTGGIDTQY
NA | TRBJ2-1 | TRBV7-3 | ASSLRLDSSEQF
NA | TRBJ2-5 | TRBV24-1 | ATSDTKDSGETQY
NA | TRBJ2-7 | TRBV20-1 | SAGDRRRGSYEQY
NA | TRBJ2-5 | TRBV2 | ASSEAPPTDAWGTQY
NA | TRBJ2-5 | TRBV6-2/TRBV6-3 | ASRGWLEETQY
NA | TRBJ1-6 | TRBV6-1 | ASSTHGGGVGNSPLH
NA | TRBJ2-7 | TRBV2 | ASSGSATQGIDYEQY
TRBD2 | TRBJ2-1 | TRBV7-9 | ASSRTSSYNKQF
NA | TRBJ2-3 | TRBV20-1 | SARLGDTQY
NA | TRBJ1-1 | TRBV3-1 | ASRSSSHIAVTEAF
NA | TRBJ2-1 | TRBV7-8 | ASSLAALDYEQF
NA | TRBJ2-1 | TRBV9 | ASSPPTRGHEQF
NA | TRBJ1-1 | TRBV6-1 | ASSEGPANTEAF
NA | TRBJ1-4 | TRBV12-3/TRBV12-4 | ASRTGPNEKLF
NA | TRBJ1-1 | TRBV6-1 | ASSEDSTAEAF
NA | TRBJ2-1 | TRBV9 | APLRPRGEQF
NA | TRBJ1-2 | TRBV28 | ASSYSGGYT
TRBD2 | TRBJ2-1 | TRBV10-3 | AIGLAEYNEQF
NA | TRBJ2-7 | TRBV7-2 | ASSLVTRDEQY
NA | TRBJ1-2 | TRBV29-1 | SVETGNYGYT
NA | TRBJ2-1 | TRBV29-1 | SVAGDNEQF
TRBD1 | TRBJ2-2 | TRBV9 | ASSVGTGLRELF
NA | TRBJ1-1 | TRBV6-1 | ASSPDPVGVWNTEAF
NA | TRBJ1-5 | TRBV19 | ASRAWDSNQPQH
TRBD2 | TRBJ2-5 | TRBV28 | ASSFPGPRGGETQY
NA | TRBJ1-5 | TRBV2 | ASSYTSSNQPQH
TRBD1 | TRBJ1-5 | TRBV28 | ASTFRDRAYRKPQH
TRBD1 | TRBJ2-2 | TRBV2 | ASSDGQGAGELF
TRBD1 | TRBJ1-4 | TRBV12-3/TRBV12-4 | ASVTGFATNEKLF
NA | TRBJ2-1 | TRBV30 | AWSVGGEQF
NA | TRBJ2-7 | TRBV7-2 | ASSLLRPGDNPPYEQY